A single sample is the source of the 9 T cell receptor beta chains below, sequenced in a study of blood T cell repertoires in COVID-19. Assay used: immunoSEQ multiplex PCR; TCRdb lists only in-frame clones, some missing. The table has 55,000 to 80,000 clones, roughly 86% seen once. The material sequenced was peripheral blood. The receptors stem from a man aged 50-60 years with acute or convalescent COVID-19.

The J gene is TRBJ2-2, the V gene TRBV29-1; 8 bases fit TRBD1. The germline gives CDR1 SQVTM, CDR2 ANQGSEA. The CDR3 length is 17 residues. J was trimmed by 5 bases and V by 0 bases; bases with no gene match: 11. CDR3 coding DNA: TGCAGCGTTGAAGATGGGTTTGGACAGGGACCGACCGGGGAGCTGTTTTTT. Translated, it gives CSVEDGFGQGPTGELFF.

This chain uses TRBV6-5 with TRBJ1-2; TRBD1 aligns across 7 bases. The germline V gene has CDR1 MNHEY and CDR2 SVGAGI. The CDR3 extends over 14 amino acids. Trimming at V came to 5 bases and at J to 10 bases, leaving 13 bases not matched to a gene. The CDR3 sequence: CASSQLIGTATYTF. The CDR3, as DNA: TGTGCCAGCAGTCAGTTAATCGGGACAGCAACCTACACCTTC.

The chain links TRBV2 to TRBJ2-1, with D maybe TRBD2 (5 bases). Germline assignment: CDR1 SNHLY and CDR2 FYNNEI. This CDR3 spans 15 amino acids. Trimming took 3 bases from V and 0 from J, leaving 9 bases between them. Here the CDR3 reads CASSDLGLSYNEQFF. The CDR3 DNA follows: TGTGCCAGCAGTGATCTAGGACTCTCCTACAATGAGCAGTTCTTC.

V usage is TRBV27 and J usage is TRBJ1-5, with 8 bases identical to TRBD1. From germline, CDR1 is MNHEY and CDR2 SMNVEV (reference sequence). The ends lost 4 bases at V and 5 bases at J; junction bases unmatched: 4. The CDR3 runs to 14 residues. CDR3 in amino acids: CASSSGQEHQPQHF. CDR3 nucleotide sequence: TGTGCCAGCAGTTCGGGACAGGAGCATCAGCCCCAGCATTTT.

The CDR3, as DNA: TGTGCCAGCAGTTTATATGCAGGGGGCCTTGAAAAACTGTTTTTT. Its protein is CASSLYAGGLEKLFF. The J gene is TRBJ1-4, the V gene TRBV27; 8 bases align to TRBD1. CDR1 MNHEY and CDR2 SMNVEV come from the germline V gene (reference sequence). This CDR3 has 15 amino acids. The V and J ends lost 1 base and 7 bases, in that order; junction bases with no gene match: 5.

The chain employs TRBV24-1 and TRBJ2-2; 10 bases match TRBD1. V dropped 1 base and J dropped 4; count of bases not matched to a gene: 2. The CDR3 sequence is 16 residues long. Germline CDR1 is KGHDR and CDR2 is SFDVKD. CDR3 coding DNA: TGTGCCACCAGTGATTTCGGGACAGGGGCCACCGGGGAGCTGTTTTTT. Protein product: CATSDFGTGATGELFF.

This rearrangement joins TRBV7-3 to TRBJ1-2; 9 nucleotides line up with TRBD1. The J segment lost 4 bases and the V segment lost 3 bases, leaving 3 bases of the junction unmatched. Germline V CDR1 and CDR2: SGHTA, FQGTGA. The CDR3 loop spans 14 amino acids. Here the CDR3 DNA reads TGTGCCAGCAGCTTCGACAGGGGGGCCTATGGCTACACCTTC. Translating gives CASSFDRGAYGYTF. The full variable domain, its missing parts supplied by reference TRBV7-3 and TRBJ1-2, is GAGVSQTPSNKVTEKGKYVELRCDPISGHTALYWYRQSLGQGPEFLIYFQGTGAADDSGLPNDRFFAVRPEGSVSTLKIQRTERGDSAVYLCASSFDRGAYGYTFGSGTRLTVV.

The CDR3 DNA reads as TGTGCCAGTAGTCTGGTCGGTCGGACAGACTATGGCTACACCTTC. This gives the protein CASSLVGRTDYGYTF. The chain has TRBV19 and TRBJ1-2; possible D gene TRBD1, 6 bases. This CDR3 spans 15 amino acids. Germline loops: CDR1 LNHDA, CDR2 SQIVND (reference sequence). V lost 5 bases and J 3 bases, leaving 16 bases between the germline ends.

In this sample, this clone turned up once. This chain joins TRBV9 and TRBJ2-3; 11 bases line up with TRBD2. The germline CDR1 and CDR2 sequences are SGDLS and YYNGEE. Losses at the gene ends were 0 bases for V and 3 bases for J; bases not matched to a gene: 12. This CDR3 contains 19 residues. The CDR3 region is CASSVAEVAGGLSTDTQYF. CDR3 nucleotide sequence: TGTGCCAGCAGCGTAGCTGAGGTAGCGGGGGGGCTTTCAACAGATACGCAGTATTTT.